The 12 T cell receptor beta chains given below trace back to one sample, sequenced in a study of CD8 T cells in ankylosing spondylitis. MiXCR, applied by TCRdb to the 5' RACE reads, yields one record per CDR3 protein. The sample consists of 200,000 to 250,000 distinct CDR3 sequences, around 25% of them appearing once. Sequenced material: blood, either unsorted or a sorted T cell fraction (not recorded which). These receptors were obtained from a male donor with ankylosing spondylitis or in good health (not recorded which).

The sample holds many counts of this clonotype. The chain carries TRBV20-1 and TRBJ2-1; 7 nucleotides line up with TRBD2. CDR1 is DFQATT and CDR2 is SNEGSKA in the germline V gene (reference sequence). V lost 0 bases to trimming and J lost 7 bases; unmatched junction nucleotides: 9. CDR3 size: 15 residues. The CDR3 DNA reads as TGCAGTGCTAGAGATGAGAGACCGCGGGGGAATGAGCAGTTCTTC. This translates into CSARDERPRGNEQFF.

The J gene is TRBJ2-3, the V gene TRBV20-1; TRBD2 might be the D (5 bases). Trimming shortened V by 1 base and J by 3 bases, and 11 bases separated the two germline ends. The CDR3 totals 14 residues. Germline values: CDR1 DFQATT, CDR2 SNEGSKA (reference sequence). The CDR3 loop reads CSARASRWTDTQYF. The CDR3 nucleotides read TGCAGTGCTAGAGCTAGCAGGTGGACAGATACGCAGTATTTT.

This clonotype was recorded a few times. For the CDR3, the DNA is TGCAGCGTTGGAGGGGGGAGCTATGGCTACACCTTC. Translation gives CSVGGGSYGYTF. The chain couples TRBV29-1 to TRBJ1-2; D perhaps matches TRBD1 (6 bases). The CDR3 is 12 residues long. Germline V gene lookup returns CDR1 SQVTM and CDR2 ANQGSEA. Trimming removed 4 bases from V and 4 bases from J, with 10 bases in between.

This clonotype has more than one count but fewer than ten. The genes are TRBV4-2 and TRBJ2-7; TRBD2 matches 10 bases. The CDR3 is 17 residues long. The V segment lost 1 base and the J segment 0 bases; nucleotides outside the gene matches: 6. Per the germline V gene, CDR1 is LGHNA and CDR2 is YNFKEQ. This CDR3 is CASSQGVSGGSSYEQYF. The CDR3 bases are TGTGCCAGCAGCCAAGGGGTTAGCGGGGGGAGCTCCTACGAGCAGTACTTC.

This clonotype was observed a single time. The chain combines TRBV12-3 or TRBV12-4 with TRBJ1-1, with TRBD1 as a possible D gene (5 bases). Trimming cost V 0 bases and J 7 bases, with 12 bases left between them. The CDR3 totals 14 residues. The CDR3 reads CASSLALSQGEAFF. The CDR3 nucleotides are TGTGCCAGCAGTTTAGCGCTAAGTCAGGGTGAAGCTTTCTTT.

The chain has TRBV5-5 and TRBJ2-2; D uncertain. CDR1 is SGHKS and CDR2 is YYEKEE in the germline V gene (reference sequence). The V and J ends lost 0 bases and 3 bases respectively, with 6 bases between them. The CDR3 sequence is 14 residues long. CDR3 bases: TGTGCCAGCAGCTTGGTGACGCACACCGGGGAGCTGTTTTTT. It yields the protein CASSLVTHTGELFF.

This clonotype has only a few counts. V is TRBV29-1 and J is TRBJ1-2; no firm D call. Trimming removed 3 bases at V and 3 bases at J, with 8 bases between. CDR1 SQVTM and CDR2 ANQGSEA come from the germline V gene. CDR3 length equals 12 residues. CDR3 coding DNA: TGCAGCGTTGAGGAACACCACTATGGCTACACCTTC. It yields the protein CSVEEHHYGYTF.

Comment on this clonotype: A much larger clone differs by one base, so this may be a read error. The chain links TRBV4-3 to TRBJ1-5, with 10 bases identical to TRBD1. The CDR3 contains 16 residues. The germline CDR1 and CDR2 sequences are LGHNA and YSLEER. The V and J ends lost 4 bases and 6 bases, in that order; junction bases with no gene match: 9. CDR3 residues: CASSLGPGQGSQPQHF. The CDR3 bases are TGCGCCAGCAGCCTGGGACCGGGACAGGGGAGTCAGCCCCAGCATTTT.

At least ten counts were recorded for this clonotype. This chain uses TRBV20-1 with TRBJ1-4, with D hard to call. The ends were cut back, 4 bases at V and 0 bases at J, with 9 bases in the middle. Per germline, CDR1 DFQATT and CDR2 SNEGSKA (reference sequence). This CDR3 contains 14 residues. The CDR3 DNA sequence: TGCAGTGCTATAATAGCTGCAACTAATGAAAAACTGTTTTTT. Translated, it gives CSAIIAATNEKLFF.

The J gene is TRBJ2-5, the V gene TRBV29-1; 7 nucleotides align to TRBD2. V lost 6 bases, J lost 3 bases, and 4 bases stayed unmatched. Germline V gives CDR1 SQVTM, CDR2 ANQGSEA. The CDR3 covers 12 residues. In nucleotides, the CDR3 is TGCAGCGTCGTAGGACTAGAAGAGACCCAGTACTTC. Translation: CSVVGLEETQYF.

The sample holds many counts of this clonotype. The chain joins TRBV20-1 to TRBJ2-1; 11 bases agree with TRBD2. Germline CDR1 reads DFQATT; CDR2 reads SNEGSKA (reference sequence). CDR3 size: 17 residues. V trimming: 5 bases; J trimming: 4 bases; junction bases outside the gene matches: 13. CDR3 DNA sequence: TGCAGTGCTCGAACTAGCGGGAGCTCCCTTAGGTACAATGAGCAGTTCTTC. It yields the protein CSARTSGSSLRYNEQFF.

This clonotype occurred many times. The chain combines TRBV5-5 with TRBJ2-3; maybe TRBD1 (6 bases). Trimming took off 4 bases at V and 8 bases at J, with 23 bases between the two ends. The CDR3 runs 16 residues. Germline assignment: CDR1 SGHKS and CDR2 YYEKEE (reference sequence). The CDR3 protein is CASSPTGGGAVITQYF. CDR3 bases: TGTGCCAGCAGCCCGACGGGTGGGGGCGCAGTTATTACGCAGTATTTT.